The 21 T cell receptor beta chains reported below all come from one sample, sequenced in a study of cytomegalovirus exposure and HLA in healthy donors. The PCR ran on 60 Vbeta and 13 Jbeta primers. TCRdb's table, derived via immunoSEQ multiplex PCR, lists solely in-frame clones and lacks some. Of 160,000 or so clones listed, 75% to 85% were seen once; the top ten hold 4% to 5%. The sample was PBMCs. These receptors all come from a woman aged 18-30 years in good health and CMV-seropositive.

This chain connects TRBV2 to TRBJ1-1; D gene uncertain. Germline V gene lookup returns CDR1 SNHLY and CDR2 FYNNEI. CDR3 length: 12 amino acids. Between the trimmed V and J ends, which lost 8 bases and 4 bases, there was a span of 11 bases. The CDR3 coding sequence is TGTGCCAGCGAGGGATTAACCACTGAAGCTTTCTTT. This encodes CASEGLTTEAFF.

The chain employs TRBV6-5 and TRBJ1-1, with D unclear. The CDR3 loop spans 13 amino acids. Looked up from germline, CDR1 is MNHEY and CDR2 is SVGAGI. The ends were cut back, 3 bases at V and 1 base at J, with 6 bases in the middle. This chain's CDR3 is CASSYAGNTEAFF. For the CDR3, the DNA is TGTGCCAGCAGTTATGCGGGGAACACTGAAGCTTTCTTT.

This clone was detected a few times. This sequence joins TRBV9 and TRBJ2-3; TRBD2 matches at 12 bases. V lost 1 base and J lost 4; bases outside the gene matches: 7. This CDR3 comprises 17 residues. The V gene's germline CDR1 is SGDLS and CDR2 YYNGEE. The CDR3 is CASSVFLAGGPADTQYF. CDR3 DNA sequence: TGTGCCAGCAGCGTATTTCTAGCGGGGGGGCCGGCAGATACGCAGTATTTT.

The chain has TRBV19 and TRBJ2-4, with 8 bases aligning to TRBD2. V trimming: 10 bases; J trimming: 5 bases; junction bases outside the gene matches: 10. This CDR3 region has 14 residues. Germline CDR1 and CDR2: LNHDA and SQIVND (reference sequence). CDR3 protein: CATLSRRGENIQYF. CDR3 coding DNA: TGTGCCACTCTAAGCAGGCGGGGGGAAAACATTCAGTACTTC. Variable domain in full (rest from reference TRBV19 and TRBJ2-4): DGGITQSPKYLFRKEGQNVTLSCEQNLNHDAMYWYRQDPGQGLRLIYYSQIVNDFQKGDIAEGYSVSREKKESFPLTVTSAQKNPTAFYLCATLSRRGENIQYFGAGTRLSVL.

The CDR3 coding sequence is TGTGCCAGCAGCGTAAGGCGGGGGCCCGGTGAACAGTTCTTC. It translates to CASSVRRGPGEQFF. V usage is TRBV9 and J usage is TRBJ2-1; tentatively, D is TRBD2 (7 bases). Germline CDR1 is SGDLS and CDR2 is YYNGEE. V was clipped by 1 base and J by 13 bases, with 18 bases between them. This CDR3 is 14 amino acids long.

The gene calls are TRBV7-8 and TRBJ1-2; D is unresolved. The CDR3 sequence is 16 residues long. Trimming cost V 2 bases and J 1 base, with 14 bases left between them. Germline V CDR1 and CDR2: SGHVS, FQNEAQ. Here the CDR3 reads CASSLILGRINYGYTF. CDR3 nucleotide sequence: TGTGCCAGCAGCTTAATCTTGGGCAGGATTAACTATGGCTACACCTTC.

The rearrangement links TRBV5-6 to TRBJ1-2; 8 nucleotides agree with TRBD1. The CDR3 contains 14 residues. The V segment lost 4 bases and the J segment 5 bases; nucleotides outside the gene matches: 7. Germline V CDR1 and CDR2: SGHDT, YYEEEE. CDR3 nucleotide sequence: TGTGCCAGCAGCACCGGACAGGGAGGTTATGGCTACACCTTC. Translating gives CASSTGQGGYGYTF.

The genes are TRBV5-1 and TRBJ1-2, with TRBD1 matching 8 bases. The CDR3 runs 15 residues. The germline V gene encodes CDR1 SGHRS and CDR2 YFSETQ. Trimming removed 3 bases from V and 4 bases from J; junction bases left unmatched: 8. The DNA of the CDR3 is TGCGCCAGCAGCTGGGACAGGACGGTTGGCTATGGCTACACCTTC. This translates into CASSWDRTVGYGYTF.

The chain employs TRBV25-1 and TRBJ2-7; 8 bases align to TRBD2. The CDR3 runs to 14 residues. After removal of 4 bases from V and 1 base from J, the junction contained 3 bases not matched to a gene. The V gene's germline CDR1 is MGHDK and CDR2 SYGVNS. The CDR3 loop is CASSGSSGSYEQYF. The CDR3 nucleotides are TGTGCCAGCAGTGGATCTAGCGGGTCCTACGAGCAGTACTTC.

The chain links TRBV7-2 to TRBJ2-7; the D gene is possibly TRBD1 (6 bases). Germline V gene sequence: CDR1 SGHTA, CDR2 FQGNSA. Trimming pared 3 bases from V and 3 bases from J, leaving 12 bases between. This CDR3 is built from 14 residues. The DNA of the CDR3 is TGTGCCAGCAGCTTTGGGGGCCTCTACTACGAGCAGTACTTC. Residues: CASSFGGLYYEQYF. The full variable domain, with the rest looked up from reference TRBV7-2 and TRBJ2-7, is GAGVSQSPSNKVTEKGKDVELRCDPISGHTALYWYRQSLGQGLEFLIYFQGNSAPDKSGLPSDRFSAERTGGSVSTLTIQRTQQEDSAVYLCASSFGGLYYEQYFGPGTRLTVT.

This clone was picked up a small number of times. The rearrangement links TRBV5-4 to TRBJ2-5; 8 nucleotides agree with TRBD1. The CDR3 sequence is 17 residues long. With 0 bases clipped from V and 0 bases from J, the junction kept 7 bases outside the gene matches. CDR1 and CDR2 (germline): SGHNT, YYREEE (reference sequence). The CDR3 protein is CASSLGPTGGHQETQYF. The CDR3 DNA reads TGTGCCAGCAGCTTGGGACCAACAGGGGGACACCAAGAGACCCAGTACTTC.

The J gene is TRBJ2-7, the V gene TRBV19; 11 nucleotides line up with TRBD1. V was clipped by 3 bases and J by 1 base; unmatched bases: 5. The CDR3 is 16 residues long. CDR1 is LNHDA, CDR2 SQIVND, per germline (reference sequence). The CDR3 loop is CASSILGTGGSYEQYF. The CDR3 coding sequence is TGTGCCAGTAGTATCCTCGGGACAGGGGGGTCCTACGAGCAGTACTTC.

This clone was counted once. Here the CDR3 reads CASSEARTQGRAFF. The CDR3 coding sequence is TGTGCCAGCAGTGAAGCCAGAACACAGGGGAGAGCTTTCTTT. V is TRBV2 and J is TRBJ1-1, with TRBD1 matching over 7 bases. Germline V gene lookup returns CDR1 SNHLY and CDR2 FYNNEI. The CDR3 covers 14 residues. Trimming at V came to 0 bases and at J to 10 bases, leaving 8 bases not matched to a gene.

The V gene is TRBV27, the J gene TRBJ1-2; possible D gene TRBD1, 5 bases. The V and J ends lost 3 bases and 7 bases respectively, with 15 bases between them. CDR3 size: 14 residues. CDR1 and CDR2 from the germline V gene are MNHEY and SMNVEV (reference sequence). The CDR3, as DNA: TGTGCCAGCAGTTTTGCCAGGGTTGGATTTGGCTACACCTTC. Translating it yields CASSFARVGFGYTF.

V and J are TRBV27 and TRBJ2-3; 12 bases match TRBD2. The CDR3 covers 17 residues. V lost 5 bases to trimming and J lost 2 bases; unmatched junction nucleotides: 8. Germline CDR1 MNHEY, CDR2 SMNVEV (reference sequence). The CDR3 is CASSTSSGGGFTDTQYF. CDR3 in DNA: TGTGCCAGCAGTACGTCTAGCGGGGGGGGCTTCACAGATACGCAGTATTTT.

The chain is built from TRBV10-1 and TRBJ1-5; unclear D gene. Per germline, CDR1 WNHNN and CDR2 SYGVQD (reference sequence). Trimming removed 3 bases at V and 0 bases at J, with 15 bases between. This CDR3 region has 17 residues. This chain's CDR3 is CASSEECPGHSNQPQHF. The DNA for the CDR3 is TGCGCCAGCAGTGAAGAGTGCCCCGGTCATAGCAATCAGCCCCAGCATTTT.

This clone was observed once. The rearrangement uses TRBV5-1 and TRBJ2-1; TRBD2 aligns across 14 bases. J was trimmed by 7 bases and V by 6 bases; bases with no gene match: 12. CDR1 and CDR2 (germline): SGHRS, YFSETQ. The CDR3 contains 17 residues. The CDR3 DNA reads as TGCGCCAGCAACCCCGGGACTAGCGGGGGCTCGGGGAATGAGCAGTTCTTC. Its translation: CASNPGTSGGSGNEQFF.

About this clone: Relative to the germline gene, one junction end is altered; a read error may explain this. The J gene is TRBJ2-4, the V gene TRBV13, with D possibly matching TRBD1 (5 bases). This CDR3 contains 14 residues. Germline values: CDR1 PRHDT, CDR2 FYEKMQ (reference sequence). CDR3 sequence reads: CASSLVQGSNSQYF. The CDR3 DNA sequence: TGTGCCAGCAGCTTAGTTCAGGGTTCGAACAGTCAGTACTTC.

The gene calls are TRBV11-2 and TRBJ1-6; D may be TRBD1 (5 bases). Trimming pared 5 bases from V and 10 bases from J, leaving 18 bases between. The CDR3 extends over 15 amino acids. The germline V gene encodes CDR1 SGHAT and CDR2 FQNNGV. CDR3 residues: CASSPGGIRGSPLHF. The DNA for the CDR3 is TGTGCCAGCAGCCCCGGGGGAATCCGCGGATCACCCCTCCACTTT.

The chain is built from TRBV4-3 and TRBJ1-6; 7 bases fit TRBD1. This CDR3 comprises 15 residues. J was trimmed by 5 bases and V by 0 bases; bases with no gene match: 1. Per the germline V gene, CDR1 is LGHNA and CDR2 is YSLEER. DNA of the CDR3: TGCGCCAGCAGCCAAGAGGGGACAGATAATTCACCCCTCCACTTT. Its protein is CASSQEGTDNSPLHF.

The DNA for the CDR3 is TGCGCCAGCAGCCAGGGAAGGGGGGGAGTCAACCAAGAGACCCAGTACTTC. This gives the protein CASSQGRGGVNQETQYF. V usage is TRBV5-1 and J usage is TRBJ2-5; possibly TRBD2 for D (7 bases). The CDR3 totals 17 residues. The ends were cut back, 4 bases at V and 0 bases at J, with 19 bases in the middle. Germline values: CDR1 SGHRS, CDR2 YFSETQ.